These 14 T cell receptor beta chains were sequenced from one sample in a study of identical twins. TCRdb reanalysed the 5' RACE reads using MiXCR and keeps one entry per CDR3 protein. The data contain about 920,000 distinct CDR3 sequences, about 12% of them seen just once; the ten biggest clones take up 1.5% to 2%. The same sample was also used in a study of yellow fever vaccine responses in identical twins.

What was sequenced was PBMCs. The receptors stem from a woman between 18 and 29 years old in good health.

The CDR3 DNA reads TGCAGTGCTGACCTTTTTGGCAGGGCTTGGACTGAAGCTTTCTTT. Its translation is CSADLFGRAWTEAFF. This chain joins TRBV20-1 and TRBJ1-1, with a tentative D call TRBD1 (5 bases). Germline V CDR1 and CDR2: DFQATT, SNEGSKA (reference sequence). The CDR3 sequence is 15 residues long. Trimming removed 5 bases from V and 5 bases from J, with 21 bases in between.

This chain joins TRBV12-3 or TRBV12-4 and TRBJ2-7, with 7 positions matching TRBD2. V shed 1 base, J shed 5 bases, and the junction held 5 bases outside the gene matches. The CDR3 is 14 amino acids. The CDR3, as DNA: TGTGCCAGCAGTTTAGGGGGACTATTCCACGAGCAGTACGTC. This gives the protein CASSLGGLFHEQYV.

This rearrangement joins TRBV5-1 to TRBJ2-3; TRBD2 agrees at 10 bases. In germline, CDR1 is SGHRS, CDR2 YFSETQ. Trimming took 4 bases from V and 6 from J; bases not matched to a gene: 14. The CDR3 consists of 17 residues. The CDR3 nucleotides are TGCGCCAGCAGCCCGGAGGGGTCTAGCGGGAGACCTGATACGCAGTATTTT. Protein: CASSPEGSSGRPDTQYF.

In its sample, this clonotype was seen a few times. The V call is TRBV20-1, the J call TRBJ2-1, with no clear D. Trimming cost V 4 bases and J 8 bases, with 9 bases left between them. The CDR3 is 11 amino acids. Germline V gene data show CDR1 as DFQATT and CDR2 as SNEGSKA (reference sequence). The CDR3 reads CSANPRHEQFF. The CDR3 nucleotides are TGCAGTGCTAACCCTAGACATGAGCAGTTCTTC.

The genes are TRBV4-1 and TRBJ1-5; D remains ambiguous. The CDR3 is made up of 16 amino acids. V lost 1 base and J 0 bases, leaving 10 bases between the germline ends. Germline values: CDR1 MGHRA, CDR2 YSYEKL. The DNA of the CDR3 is TGCGCCAGCAGCCAAGTTACAGAGATTAGCAATCAGCCCCAGCATTTT. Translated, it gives CASSQVTEISNQPQHF.

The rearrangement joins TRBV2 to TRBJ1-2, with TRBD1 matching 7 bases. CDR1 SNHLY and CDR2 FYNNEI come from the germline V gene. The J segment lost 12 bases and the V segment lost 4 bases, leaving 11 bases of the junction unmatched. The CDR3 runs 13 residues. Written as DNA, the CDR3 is TGTGCCAGCAGTGGGGGTATGACAGGGACGGACACCTTC. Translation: CASSGGMTGTDTF.

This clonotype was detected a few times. CDR3 DNA sequence: TGTGCCAGCCTTAAAGCCATCGGCACTGAAGCTTTCTTT. It specifies CASLKAIGTEAFF. The chain has TRBV2 and TRBJ1-1; D ambiguous. This CDR3 comprises 13 residues. V was cut by 8 bases and J by 4 bases, with 14 bases left in between. Germline CDR1 and CDR2: SNHLY and FYNNEI.

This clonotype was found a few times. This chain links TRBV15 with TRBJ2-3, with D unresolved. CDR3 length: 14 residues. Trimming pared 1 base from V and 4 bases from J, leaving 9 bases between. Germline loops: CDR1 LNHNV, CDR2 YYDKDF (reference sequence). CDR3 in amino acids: CATSRGAASDTQYF. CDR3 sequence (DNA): TGTGCCACCAGCAGAGGGGCAGCGTCAGATACGCAGTATTTT.

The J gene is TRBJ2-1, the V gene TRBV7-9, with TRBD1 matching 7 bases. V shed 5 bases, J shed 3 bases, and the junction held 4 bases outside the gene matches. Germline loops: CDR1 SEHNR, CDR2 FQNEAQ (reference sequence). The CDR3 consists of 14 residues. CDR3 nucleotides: TGTGCCAGCAGCCCGGGACAGAACTACAATGAGCAGTTCTTC. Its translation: CASSPGQNYNEQFF. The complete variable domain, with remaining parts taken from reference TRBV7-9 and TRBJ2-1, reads DTGVSQNPRHKITKRGQNVTFRCDPISEHNRLYWYRQTLGQGPEFLTYFQNEAQLEKSRLLSDRFSAERPKGSFSTLEIQRTEQGDSAMYLCASSPGQNYNEQFFGPGTRLTVL.

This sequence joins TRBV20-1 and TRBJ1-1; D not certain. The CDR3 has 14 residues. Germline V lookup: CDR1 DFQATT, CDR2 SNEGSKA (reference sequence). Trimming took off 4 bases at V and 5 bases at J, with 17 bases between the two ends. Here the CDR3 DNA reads TGCAGTGCTAACCTAAGATGGGGTTGGACTGAAGCTTTCTTT. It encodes CSANLRWGWTEAFF.

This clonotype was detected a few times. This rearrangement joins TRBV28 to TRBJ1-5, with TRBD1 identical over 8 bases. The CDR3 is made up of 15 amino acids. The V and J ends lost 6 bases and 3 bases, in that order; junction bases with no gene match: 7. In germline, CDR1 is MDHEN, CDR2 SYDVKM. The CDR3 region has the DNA TGTGCCAGCAGAACAGGGGGGCCCTCCAATCAGCCCCAGCATTTT. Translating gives CASRTGGPSNQPQHF.

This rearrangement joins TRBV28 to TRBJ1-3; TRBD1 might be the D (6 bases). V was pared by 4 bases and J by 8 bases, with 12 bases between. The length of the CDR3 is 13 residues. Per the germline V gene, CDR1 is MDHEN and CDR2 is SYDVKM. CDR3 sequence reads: CASSWGGGDTIYF. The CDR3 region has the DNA TGTGCCAGCAGTTGGGGGGGCGGAGACACCATATATTTT. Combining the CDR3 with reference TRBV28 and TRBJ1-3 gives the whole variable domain DVKVTQSSRYLVKRTGEKVFLECVQDMDHENMFWYRQDPGLGLRLIYFSYDVKMKEKGDIPEGYSVSREKKERFSLILESASTNQTSMYLCASSWGGGDTIYFGEGSWLTVV.

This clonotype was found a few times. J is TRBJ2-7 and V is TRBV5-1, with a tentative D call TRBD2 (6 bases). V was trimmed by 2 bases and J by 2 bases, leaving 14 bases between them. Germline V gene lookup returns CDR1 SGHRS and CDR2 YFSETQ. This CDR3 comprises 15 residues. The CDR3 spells CASSFTASVTYEQYF. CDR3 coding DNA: TGCGCCAGCAGCTTCACGGCTAGCGTAACCTACGAGCAGTACTTC.

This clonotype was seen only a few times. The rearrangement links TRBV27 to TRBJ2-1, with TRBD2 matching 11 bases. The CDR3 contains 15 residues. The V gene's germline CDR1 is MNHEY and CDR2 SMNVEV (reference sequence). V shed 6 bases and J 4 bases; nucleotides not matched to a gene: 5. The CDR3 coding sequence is TGTGCCAGCAGCGGTAGGACTAGCGGGTACAATGAGCAGTTCTTC. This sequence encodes CASSGRTSGYNEQFF.